This T cell receptor beta chain was sequenced for a study of T cells after yellow fever vaccination. General study points: Clonotypes appearing in both CD4 and CD8 compartments existed, and their share was small.

Germline V gene data show CDR1 as KGHDR and CDR2 as SFDVKD. The CDR3 runs to 13 residues. V was pared by 3 bases and J by 1 base, with 5 bases between. TCRdb reprocessed the 5' RACE reads via MiXCR and lists one record per CDR3 protein. The repertoire consists of around 310,000 distinct CDR3 sequences, with approximately 4% occurring once and the leading ten covering 20% to 25%. There are a few counts of this clonotype. Its antigen is undetermined. The TCR was taken from a man aged 18 to 29 who received the YFV17D yellow fever vaccine. J is TRBJ1-2 and V is TRBV24-1; D call uncertain. The material was PBMCs, obtained 5 days after the yellow fever booster vaccination. The CDR3, as DNA: TGTGCCACCAGTGATCCGCATAACTATGGCTACACCTTC. This sequence encodes CATSDPHNYGYTF.